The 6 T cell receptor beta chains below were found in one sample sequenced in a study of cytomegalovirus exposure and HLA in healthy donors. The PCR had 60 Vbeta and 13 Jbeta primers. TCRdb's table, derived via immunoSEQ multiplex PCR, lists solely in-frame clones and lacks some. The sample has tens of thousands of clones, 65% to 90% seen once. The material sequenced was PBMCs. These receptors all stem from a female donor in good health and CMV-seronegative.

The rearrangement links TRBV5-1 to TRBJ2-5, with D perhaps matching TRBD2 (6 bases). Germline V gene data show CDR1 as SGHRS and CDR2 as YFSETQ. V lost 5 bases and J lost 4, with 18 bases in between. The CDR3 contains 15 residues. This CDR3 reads CASRRLVGPSETQYF. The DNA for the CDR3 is TGCGCCAGCAGGAGACTAGTTGGCCCGTCAGAGACCCAGTACTTC.

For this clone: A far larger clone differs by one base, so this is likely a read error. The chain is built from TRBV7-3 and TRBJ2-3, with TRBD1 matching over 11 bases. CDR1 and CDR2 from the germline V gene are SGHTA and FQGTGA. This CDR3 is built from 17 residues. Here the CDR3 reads CSSSLADRGLETDTQYF. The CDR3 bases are TGTTCCAGCAGCTTAGCGGACAGGGGGCTTGAGACAGATACGCAGTATTTT.

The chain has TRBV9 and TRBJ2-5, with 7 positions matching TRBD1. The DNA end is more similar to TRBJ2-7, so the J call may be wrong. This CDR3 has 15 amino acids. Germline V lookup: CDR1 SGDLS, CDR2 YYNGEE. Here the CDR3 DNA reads TGTGCCAGCAGCCCAAGGGGGACAGCCTCCTACGAGCAGTACTTC. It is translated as CASSPRGTASYEQYF.

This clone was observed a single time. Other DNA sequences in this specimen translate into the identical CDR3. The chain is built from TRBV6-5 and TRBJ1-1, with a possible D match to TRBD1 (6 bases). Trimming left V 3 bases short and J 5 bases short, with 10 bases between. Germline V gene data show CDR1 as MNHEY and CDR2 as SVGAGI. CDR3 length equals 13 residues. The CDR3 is CASSYGGGTEAFF. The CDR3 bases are TGTGCCAGCAGTTATGGGGGCGGGACTGAAGCTTTCTTT.

The CDR3 DNA reads TGTGCCAGCAGCTTAGAGGGGAATCCAGGGGGATACGAGCAGTACTTC. Encoded protein: CASSLEGNPGGYEQYF. The rearrangement uses TRBV11-2 and TRBJ2-7; 7 bases match TRBD1. From germline, CDR1 is SGHAT and CDR2 FQNNGV. J lost 4 bases, V lost 0 bases, and 9 bases had no gene match. The CDR3 contains 16 residues.

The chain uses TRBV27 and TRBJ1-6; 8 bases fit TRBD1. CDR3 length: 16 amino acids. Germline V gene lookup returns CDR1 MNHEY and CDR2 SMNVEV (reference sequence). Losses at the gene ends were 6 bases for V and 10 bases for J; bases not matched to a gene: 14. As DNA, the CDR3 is TGTGCCAGCAGCCAAATTCCCGGGACAGGTTTCTCACCCCTCCACTTT. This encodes CASSQIPGTGFSPLHF.